This T cell receptor (beta chain) was sequenced in a study of T cells in Graves' hyperthyroidism and ophthalmopathy. General observations from the study: From stable hyperthyroidism, ophthalmopathy was separated by a 13 V-J model. Within blood appeared most thyroid clonotypes that had expanded above 0.001.

What was amplified from RNA transcripts were TCR beta CDR3 regions. Researchers ran a first-round RT-PCR on the TCR CDR3 using the HTBI primer set. TCRdb reprocessed the multiplex PCR reads with MiXCR, giving one entry per CDR3 protein. This sample yields approximately 700,000 distinct CDR3 sequences, of which about 45% are seen a single time; 6.5% to 9% belongs to the top ten. Concerning this clonotype itself: Its matching antigen is unknown.

Diagnosis relied on clinical symptoms, serum thyroxine and TRAb, thyroid ultrasound and orbital computed tomography. The clonotype was recovered from an adult man with Graves' disease, either hyperthyroidism or ophthalmopathy (not recorded which). Sequencing used peripheral blood or thyroid tissue (not recorded which).

The CDR3 DNA reads as TGCACCGAGGGAAACTATGGCTACACCTTC. It codes for CTEGNYGYTF. This chain connects TRBV29-1 to TRBJ1-2; D is uncertain. The CDR3 length is 10 residues. Per the germline V gene, CDR1 is SQVTM and CDR2 is ANQGSEA.